This T cell receptor (beta chain) was retrieved from a study of blood T cell repertoires in COVID-19. Generated by immunoSEQ multiplex PCR, the TCRdb table keeps only in-frame clones and is missing some. The data contain 150,000 to 200,000 clones, roughly 78% of them singletons. V was clipped by 2 bases and J by 8 bases; unmatched bases: 20. This CDR3 has 20 amino acids. Per germline, CDR1 LGHNA and CDR2 YNFKEQ. The chain combines TRBV4-2 with TRBJ1-4; TRBD1 matches at 10 bases. Sequencing used peripheral blood. The sequence was obtained from a woman of 80 years or more with active or convalescent COVID-19. The CDR3 loop reads CASSQNARTGQGSEGEKLFF. DNA for the CDR3: TGTGCCAGCAGCCAAAATGCCCGAACGGGACAGGGGAGCGAAGGGGAAAAACTGTTTTTT.